What follows is one TCR beta chain and its context. The junction departs from the called germline gene at one end, perhaps through a read error. Repertoires were generated with immunoSEQ multiplex PCR, while TCRdb's copy carries only in-frame clones and drops some. The profile shows 170,000 or so clones, 85% to 95% of them singletons. Germline V gene lookup returns CDR1 ENHRY and CDR2 SYGVKD. This CDR3 is built from 15 residues. The sample originates from a study of control samples from healthy donors and cancer patients. The chain employs TRBV10-3 and TRBJ2-7; perhaps TRBD2 as D (6 bases). The sequencing input was blood. The sequence derives from a man younger than 35 in good health. CDR3 sequence: CAIMMRAGISSEQYF. In DNA form, the CDR3 reads TGTGCCATCATGATGAGGGCGGGGATATCCTCCGAGCAGTACTTC.